This TCR beta chain was captured in a study of long-term antiretroviral therapy in people with HIV. Study-wide findings and caveats: Clonal expansions arising prior to ART prevailed in the repertoire at every time point.

One or more pre-ART and two or more post-ART PBMC samples were available from each donor. Run at survey level, the immunoSEQ assay was version v3.0. Sequencing was performed with immunoSEQ multiplex PCR; in TCRdb, only in-frame clones are kept and a portion is missing. The sample yields about 15,000 clones, 75% to 85% seen once. This clone was seen only a few times. What it recognizes is unknown. The ends lost 1 base at V and 7 bases at J; junction bases unmatched: 2. The CDR3 extends over 15 amino acids. Germline V CDR1 and CDR2: SGHTA, FQGNSA. The sample consisted of unsorted PBMCs, taken 0.3 years after starting antiretroviral therapy. The J gene is TRBJ1-6, the V gene TRBV7-2, with TRBD1 identical over 9 bases. The TCR comes from a man aged 18-30 years with HIV. CDR3 coding DNA: TGTGCCAGCAGCTTAGGAGGGACAGGGAATTCACCCCTCCACTTT. As protein: CASSLGGTGNSPLHF.